This TCR beta chain was recovered during a study of blood T cell repertoires in COVID-19. CDR3 length: 15 residues. Germline assignment: CDR1 MNHEY and CDR2 SVGAGI. Unmatched junction bases numbered 8, after V lost 7 bases and J lost 2 bases. Data came from immunoSEQ multiplex PCR; TCRdb stores just in-frame clones and leaves some out. The sample consists of around 82,000 clones, about 88% of them appearing once. The source is a man older than 75 with COVID-19, enrolled during active disease. The chain links TRBV6-5 to TRBJ1-5; 7 nucleotides match TRBD1. The sample taken for sequencing was peripheral blood. CDR3 in amino acids: CASTHRGAGNQPQHF. The CDR3 DNA is TGTGCCAGCACTCACAGGGGCGCAGGCAATCAGCCCCAGCATTTT.